These 9 T cell receptor beta chains were all obtained from the same sample, sequenced in a study of T cells after yellow fever vaccination. TCRdb fed the 5' RACE reads into MiXCR, producing one record per CDR3 protein. The repertoire holds a few hundred thousand distinct CDR3 sequences, with around 17% as singletons. The specimen was PBMCs, collected around 5 days after the first yellow fever vaccination. The receptors derive from a man in his late teens or twenties who received the YFV17D yellow fever vaccine.

V is TRBV6-1 and J is TRBJ2-7; no reliable D call. The CDR3 has 11 amino acids. V lost 3 bases to trimming and J lost 12 bases, with 12 bases between them. The germline gives CDR1 MNHNS, CDR2 SASEGT. The CDR3 nucleotides are TGTGCCAGCAGTGAGATGAGTTTATGGTACGTC. Protein sequence: CASSEMSLWYV.

This clonotype was observed many times. The chain carries TRBV6-5 and TRBJ1-5, with D perhaps matching TRBD1 (6 bases). From germline, CDR1 is MNHEY and CDR2 SVGAGI. The CDR3 contains 14 residues. V was cut by 2 bases and J by 6 bases, with 11 bases left in between. CDR3 protein: CASSYGQGSQPQHF. CDR3 sequence (DNA): TGTGCCAGCAGTTACGGTCAGGGGAGTCAGCCCCAGCATTTT.

The chain employs TRBV5-4 and TRBJ2-5, with unresolved D. The CDR3 extends over 14 amino acids. Germline loops: CDR1 SGHNT, CDR2 YYREEE (reference sequence). V was cut by 0 bases and J by 4 bases, with 10 bases left in between. The DNA for the CDR3 is TGTGCCAGCAGCTTGGGTGAATCCCCAGAGACCCAGTACTTC. This gives the protein CASSLGESPETQYF.

CDR3 sequence: CASSLSGRDSPFHGYTF. The DNA for the CDR3 is TGTGCCAGCAGCTTATCGGGACGGGACAGCCCCTTTCACGGCTACACCTTC. V gene TRBV7-9 combines with J gene TRBJ1-2; 7 bases match TRBD1. Germline loops: CDR1 SEHNR, CDR2 FQNEAQ (reference sequence). V shed 2 bases, J shed 8 bases, and the junction held 17 bases outside the gene matches. This CDR3 has 17 residues.

The genes are TRBV27 and TRBJ2-7; D gene unclear. The CDR3 has 16 residues. V lost 5 bases, J lost 0 bases, and 17 bases lay in between. In germline, CDR1 is MNHEY, CDR2 SMNVEV (reference sequence). CDR3 region: CASSLSPGPSSYEQYF. The DNA for the CDR3 is TGTGCCAGCAGTCTTTCACCGGGCCCGAGCTCCTACGAGCAGTACTTC.

The gene calls are TRBV5-1 and TRBJ1-6; D not resolved. Trimming removed 3 bases from V and 8 bases from J, with 12 bases in between. In germline, CDR1 is SGHRS, CDR2 YFSETQ. The CDR3 loop spans 14 amino acids. CDR3 sequence reads: CASSSGVRDSPLHF. The DNA of the CDR3 is TGCGCCAGCAGCTCGGGTGTTAGGGATTCACCCCTCCACTTT.

The chain has TRBV20-1 and TRBJ1-5; D remains ambiguous. The CDR3 totals 14 residues. Germline values: CDR1 DFQATT, CDR2 SNEGSKA (reference sequence). The V end lost 1 base, the J end lost 3 bases, and 10 bases lay between the germline ends. The CDR3 is CSARVSRYNQPQHF. In nucleotides, the CDR3 is TGCAGTGCTAGAGTGTCCAGGTACAATCAGCCCCAGCATTTT.

This clonotype was picked up one time. This sequence joins TRBV28 and TRBJ1-4; D is unclear. Germline CDR1 and CDR2: MDHEN and SYDVKM. The V gene lost 5 bases and the J gene lost 1 base, with 11 bases spanning the gap. This CDR3 is 15 amino acids long. CDR3 in amino acids: CASSTAGVTNEKLFF. CDR3 DNA: TGTGCCAGCAGTACCGCGGGTGTAACTAATGAAAAACTGTTTTTT.

This clonotype was seen a handful of times. The rearrangement uses TRBV5-5 and TRBJ1-4, with 7 bases that match TRBD1. Germline CDR1 SGHKS, CDR2 YYEKEE (reference sequence). The ends lost 3 bases at V and 3 bases at J; junction bases unmatched: 8. This CDR3 contains 16 residues. CDR3 sequence reads: CASSYRDSRPNEKLFF. The CDR3 bases are TGTGCCAGCAGCTACCGGGACAGCCGTCCTAATGAAAAACTGTTTTTT.